Below are 3 T cell receptor beta chains sequenced from a single sample in a study of cytomegalovirus exposure and HLA in healthy donors. PCR amplification relied on 60 Vbeta primers (plus 13 Jbeta primers). The protocol was immunoSEQ multiplex PCR, while the TCRdb copy is restricted to in-frame clones and leaves out a portion. The sample lists about 92,000 clones; about two thirds were seen once. The sample was PBMCs. These receptors were taken from a man aged 50 to 59 in good health and CMV-seronegative.

The CDR3 spells CASSMSRAGELFF. The CDR3 DNA reads TGTGCCAGCAGCATGTCGCGGGCCGGGGAGCTGTTTTTT. The gene calls are TRBV11-2 and TRBJ2-2; D may be TRBD2 (5 bases). Germline CDR1 reads SGHAT; CDR2 reads FQNNGV. V was cut by 5 bases and J by 6 bases, with 10 bases left in between. The CDR3 length is 13 residues.

V usage is TRBV2 and J usage is TRBJ1-2; D gene unclear. The CDR3 loop spans 12 amino acids. V gave up 6 bases and J gave up 7 bases, with 12 bases separating them. The V gene's germline CDR1 is SNHLY and CDR2 FYNNEI. The CDR3 is CASRRTGVGYTF. The CDR3 DNA follows: TGTGCCAGCAGACGAACGGGAGTTGGCTACACCTTC. Using reference TRBV2 and TRBJ1-2 for the parts outside the CDR3, the full variable domain is EPEVTQTPSHQVTQMGQEVILRCVPISNHLYFYWYRQILGQKVEFLVSFYNNEISEKSEIFDDQFSVERPDGSNFTLKIRSTKLEDSAMYFCASRRTGVGYTFGSGTRLTVV.

This chain links TRBV6-1 with TRBJ2-1; TRBD2 is a possible D gene (5 bases). Trimming took off 9 bases at V and 9 bases at J, with 15 bases between the two ends. Germline V gene sequence: CDR1 MNHNS, CDR2 SASEGT. CDR3 length: 12 amino acids. The CDR3 loop reads CASIGSAFEQFF. DNA for the CDR3: TGTGCCAGTATAGGGAGTGCGTTTGAGCAGTTCTTC.